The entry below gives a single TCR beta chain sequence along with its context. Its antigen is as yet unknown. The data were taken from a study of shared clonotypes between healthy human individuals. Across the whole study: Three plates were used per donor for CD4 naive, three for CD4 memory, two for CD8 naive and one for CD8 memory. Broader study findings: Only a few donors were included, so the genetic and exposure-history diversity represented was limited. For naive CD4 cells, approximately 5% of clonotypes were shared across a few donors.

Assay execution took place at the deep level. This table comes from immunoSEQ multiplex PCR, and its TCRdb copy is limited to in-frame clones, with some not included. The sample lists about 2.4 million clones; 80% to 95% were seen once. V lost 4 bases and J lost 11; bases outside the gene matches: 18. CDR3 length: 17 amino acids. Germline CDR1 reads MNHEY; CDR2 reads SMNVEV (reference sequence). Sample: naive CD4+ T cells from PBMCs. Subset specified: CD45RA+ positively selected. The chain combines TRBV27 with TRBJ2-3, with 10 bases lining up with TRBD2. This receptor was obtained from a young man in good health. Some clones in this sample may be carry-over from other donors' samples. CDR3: CASSSPSRTSGARGQYF. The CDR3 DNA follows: TGTGCCAGCAGTTCTCCATCAAGGACTAGCGGCGCGCGGGGGCAGTATTTT.